The sequence of this TCR beta chain was determined in a study of shared clonotypes between healthy human individuals. Overall study findings and caveats: At large depth, rarefaction still showed sorted-subset sequencing to be incomplete. Roughly 5% of naive CD4 clonotypes were shared across a handful of donors.

TCRdb's table, derived via immunoSEQ multiplex PCR, lists solely in-frame clones and lacks some. The sample yields around 1.1 million clones, around 78% seen once. Only Caucasian adults living in Nashville, Tennessee served as donors. CDR3 size: 14 residues. Per germline, CDR1 KGHSH and CDR2 LQKENI. V lost 1 base and J lost 2, with 8 bases in between. Turning to this clone: Its target is not known.

The sample taken for sequencing was memory CD4+ T cells from PBMCs. Subset defined: CD45RA-negative fraction. The source of this sequence is a man between 18 and 35 years old in good health. Some clones in this sample may be carry-over from other donors' samples. J is TRBJ2-5 and V is TRBV18; no clear D. CDR3 DNA: TGTGCCAGCTCACCACGCAGGCAGCAAGAGACCCAGTACTTC. Translating gives CASSPRRQQETQYF. The full variable domain, its missing parts supplied by reference TRBV18 and TRBJ2-5, is NAGVMQNPRHLVRRRGQEARLRCSPMKGHSHVYWYRQLPEEGLKFMVYLQKENIIDESGMPKERFSAEFPKEGPSILRIQQVVRGDSAAYFCASSPRRQQETQYFGPGTRLLVL.